Listed below are T cell receptor beta chains from one sample, sequenced in a study of blood T cell repertoires in COVID-19. Clones were read by immunoSEQ multiplex PCR, and TCRdb kept only the in-frame ones, dropping some. The data show 450,000 to 600,000 clones, with about nine tenths seen just once and 0.7% held by the top ten. The specimen was PBMCs or T cells enriched from blood (not recorded which). The receptors were sampled from a woman younger than 35 who had recovered from COVID-19. Each CDR3 is given with its conserved first and last residue. The order of the fields is D gene, J gene, V gene, clone size, CDR3 protein, CDR3 DNA. The D gene is left open where the match is weak. Rows may omit the clone size; those that give it use once, few, many or a size class.

TRBD1 | TRBJ1-6 | TRBV5-1 | NA | CASSSRGSSYNSPLHF | TGCGCCAGCAGCTCCAGGGGGAGCTCCTATAATTCACCCCTCCACTTT
NA | TRBJ1-5 | TRBV30 | NA | CAWKRMGQEDQPQHF | TGTGCCTGGAAGAGGATGGGCCAGGAGGATCAGCCCCAGCATTTT
TRBD2 | TRBJ2-3 | TRBV5-4 | NA | CASSSPSGGAADTQYF | TGTGCCAGCAGCTCTCCAAGCGGGGGGGCCGCAGATACGCAGTATTTT
TRBD1 | TRBJ2-7 | TRBV3-1/TRBV3-2 | NA | CASSLPGQSYEQYF | TGTGCCAGCAGCCTCCCGGGACAGTCCTACGAGCAGTACTTC
TRBD1 | TRBJ2-2 | TRBV19 | NA | CASSRRQGKTGELFF | TGTGCCAGTAGTAGGCGACAGGGGAAAACCGGGGAGCTGTTTTTT
NA | TRBJ2-5 | TRBV19 | NA | CASRGTDKETQYF | TGTGCCAGTAGAGGGACTGACAAAGAGACCCAGTACTTC
NA | TRBJ1-2 | TRBV27 | NA | CASSRDPGQRGYTF | TGTGCCTCCAGCCGAGATCCGGGACAAAGAGGCTACACCTTC
TRBD1 | TRBJ2-3 | TRBV5-1 | NA | CASSRQGTDTQYF | TGCGCCAGCAGCCGACAGGGAACAGATACGCAGTATTTT
NA | TRBJ2-7 | TRBV5-1 | NA | CASSLGGQLDEQYF | TGCGCCAGCAGCTTAGGGGGACAACTCGACGAGCAGTACTTC
NA | TRBJ1-5 | TRBV7-2 | NA | CASSLNSDYSNQPQHF | TGTGCCAGCAGCTTAAACTCCGATTATAGCAATCAGCCCCAGCATTTT
NA | TRBJ1-1 | TRBV3-1/TRBV3-2 | NA | CASSQDRRNTEAFF | TGTGCCAGCAGCCAAGATAGGAGGAACACTGAAGCTTTCTTT
NA | TRBJ2-1 | TRBV5-1 | NA | CASSLDRVPYNEQFF | TGCGCCAGCAGCTTGGACAGGGTCCCATACAATGAGCAGTTCTTC
TRBD2 | TRBJ2-2 | TRBV28 | NA | CASSPQRGGIGELFF | TGTGCCAGCAGTCCTCAGCGGGGGGGAATCGGGGAGCTGTTTTTT
TRBD1 | TRBJ2-5 | TRBV18 | NA | CASSPPLGTEGFQETQYF | TGTGCCAGCTCCCCGCCTTTAGGGACAGAGGGGTTCCAAGAGACCCAGTACTTC
NA | TRBJ2-5 | TRBV28 | NA | CASSKPPETETQYF | TGTGCCAGCAGCAAGCCCCCGGAGACGGAGACCCAGTACTTC
TRBD1 | TRBJ1-5 | TRBV7-9 | NA | CASSRPQGADQPQHF | TGTGCCAGCAGCCGACCACAGGGGGCCGATCAGCCCCAGCATTTT
TRBD2 | TRBJ2-2 | TRBV29-1 | NA | CSGGGAGELFF | TGCAGCGGGGGGGGAGCCGGGGAGCTGTTTTTT
TRBD2 | TRBJ2-7 | TRBV29-1 | NA | CSVRSLAGGPYEQYF | TGCAGCGTTCGATCACTAGCGGGGGGGCCCTACGAGCAGTACTTC
NA | TRBJ2-7 | TRBV21-1 | NA | CASSTRGPPDYEQYF | TGTGCCAGCAGTACCAGGGGGCCTCCGGATTACGAGCAGTACTTC
NA | TRBJ2-2 | TRBV6-5 | NA | CASSPPVRGGRELFF | TGTGCCAGCAGCCCCCCCGTTCGCGGGGGCAGGGAGCTGTTTTTT
NA | TRBJ2-5 | TRBV14 | NA | CASSQVESRETQYF | TGTGCCAGCAGCCAAGTTGAGTCCCGAGAGACCCAGTACTTC
NA | TRBJ1-2 | TRBV28 | NA | CASVYRASGYGYTF | TGTGCCAGCGTATACCGGGCCTCAGGGTATGGCTACACCTTC
NA | TRBJ2-1 | TRBV4-1 | NA | CASGRLYNEQFF | TGCGCCAGTGGGAGATTATACAATGAGCAGTTCTTC
TRBD1 | TRBJ1-1 | TRBV27 | NA | CASSFEPPGQGGTEAFF | TGTGCCAGCAGTTTCGAACCCCCGGGACAGGGGGGTACTGAAGCTTTCTTT
TRBD1 | TRBJ1-2 | TRBV5-8 | once | CASRKVDSRQGRGYTF | TGTGCCAGCAGAAAAGTTGATAGCCGACAGGGACGCGGCTACACCTTC
NA | TRBJ1-5 | TRBV2 | NA | CASSDAGQPQHF | TGTGCCAGCAGTGATGCGGGGCAGCCCCAGCATTTT
TRBD2 | TRBJ2-1 | TRBV3-1/TRBV3-2 | NA | CASSPPSGGLYNEQFF | TGTGCCAGCAGCCCCCCTAGCGGGGGCCTCTACAATGAGCAGTTCTTC
TRBD1 | TRBJ2-7 | TRBV28 | NA | CASVRDRVSYEQYF | TGTGCCAGCGTTAGGGACAGGGTTTCCTACGAGCAGTACTTC
NA | TRBJ2-3 | TRBV30 | NA | CAWSRRVADTQYF | TGTGCCTGGAGTCGGCGGGTCGCAGATACGCAGTATTTT